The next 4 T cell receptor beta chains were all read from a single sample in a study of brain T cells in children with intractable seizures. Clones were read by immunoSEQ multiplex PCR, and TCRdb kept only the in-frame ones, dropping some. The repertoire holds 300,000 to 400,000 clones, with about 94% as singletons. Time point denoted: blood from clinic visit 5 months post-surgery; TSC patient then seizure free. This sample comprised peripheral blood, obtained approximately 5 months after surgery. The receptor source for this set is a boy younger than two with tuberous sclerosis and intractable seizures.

The CDR3 coding sequence is TGTGCCAGTAGAGCGGAAACTAACACCGGGGAGCTGTTTTTT. Protein product: CASRAETNTGELFF. The V and J genes are TRBV19 and TRBJ2-2; TRBD2 might be the D (5 bases). The ends were cut back, 6 bases at V and 2 bases at J, with 10 bases in the middle. Germline V gene sequence: CDR1 LNHDA, CDR2 SQIVND (reference sequence). The CDR3 extends over 14 amino acids.

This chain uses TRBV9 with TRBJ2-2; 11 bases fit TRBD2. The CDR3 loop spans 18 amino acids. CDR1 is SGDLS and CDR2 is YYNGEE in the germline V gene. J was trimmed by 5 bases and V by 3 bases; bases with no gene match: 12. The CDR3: CASSARSIAGGPTGELFF. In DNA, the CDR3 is TGTGCCAGCAGCGCTAGATCCATAGCGGGGGGGCCGACCGGGGAGCTGTTTTTT.

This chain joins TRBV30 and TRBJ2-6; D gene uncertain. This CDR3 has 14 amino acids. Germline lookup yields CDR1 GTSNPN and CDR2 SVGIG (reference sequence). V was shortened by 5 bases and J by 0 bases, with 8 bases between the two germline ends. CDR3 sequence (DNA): TGTGCCTGGGAAAACCACTCTGGGGCCAACGTCCTGACTTTC. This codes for CAWENHSGANVLTF.

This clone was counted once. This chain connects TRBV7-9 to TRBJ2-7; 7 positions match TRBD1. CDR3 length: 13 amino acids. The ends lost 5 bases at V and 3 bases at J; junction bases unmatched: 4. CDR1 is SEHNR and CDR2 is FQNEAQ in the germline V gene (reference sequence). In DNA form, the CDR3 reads TGTGCCAGCAGCCCAAGACAGGGCTACGAGCAGTACTTC. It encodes CASSPRQGYEQYF.